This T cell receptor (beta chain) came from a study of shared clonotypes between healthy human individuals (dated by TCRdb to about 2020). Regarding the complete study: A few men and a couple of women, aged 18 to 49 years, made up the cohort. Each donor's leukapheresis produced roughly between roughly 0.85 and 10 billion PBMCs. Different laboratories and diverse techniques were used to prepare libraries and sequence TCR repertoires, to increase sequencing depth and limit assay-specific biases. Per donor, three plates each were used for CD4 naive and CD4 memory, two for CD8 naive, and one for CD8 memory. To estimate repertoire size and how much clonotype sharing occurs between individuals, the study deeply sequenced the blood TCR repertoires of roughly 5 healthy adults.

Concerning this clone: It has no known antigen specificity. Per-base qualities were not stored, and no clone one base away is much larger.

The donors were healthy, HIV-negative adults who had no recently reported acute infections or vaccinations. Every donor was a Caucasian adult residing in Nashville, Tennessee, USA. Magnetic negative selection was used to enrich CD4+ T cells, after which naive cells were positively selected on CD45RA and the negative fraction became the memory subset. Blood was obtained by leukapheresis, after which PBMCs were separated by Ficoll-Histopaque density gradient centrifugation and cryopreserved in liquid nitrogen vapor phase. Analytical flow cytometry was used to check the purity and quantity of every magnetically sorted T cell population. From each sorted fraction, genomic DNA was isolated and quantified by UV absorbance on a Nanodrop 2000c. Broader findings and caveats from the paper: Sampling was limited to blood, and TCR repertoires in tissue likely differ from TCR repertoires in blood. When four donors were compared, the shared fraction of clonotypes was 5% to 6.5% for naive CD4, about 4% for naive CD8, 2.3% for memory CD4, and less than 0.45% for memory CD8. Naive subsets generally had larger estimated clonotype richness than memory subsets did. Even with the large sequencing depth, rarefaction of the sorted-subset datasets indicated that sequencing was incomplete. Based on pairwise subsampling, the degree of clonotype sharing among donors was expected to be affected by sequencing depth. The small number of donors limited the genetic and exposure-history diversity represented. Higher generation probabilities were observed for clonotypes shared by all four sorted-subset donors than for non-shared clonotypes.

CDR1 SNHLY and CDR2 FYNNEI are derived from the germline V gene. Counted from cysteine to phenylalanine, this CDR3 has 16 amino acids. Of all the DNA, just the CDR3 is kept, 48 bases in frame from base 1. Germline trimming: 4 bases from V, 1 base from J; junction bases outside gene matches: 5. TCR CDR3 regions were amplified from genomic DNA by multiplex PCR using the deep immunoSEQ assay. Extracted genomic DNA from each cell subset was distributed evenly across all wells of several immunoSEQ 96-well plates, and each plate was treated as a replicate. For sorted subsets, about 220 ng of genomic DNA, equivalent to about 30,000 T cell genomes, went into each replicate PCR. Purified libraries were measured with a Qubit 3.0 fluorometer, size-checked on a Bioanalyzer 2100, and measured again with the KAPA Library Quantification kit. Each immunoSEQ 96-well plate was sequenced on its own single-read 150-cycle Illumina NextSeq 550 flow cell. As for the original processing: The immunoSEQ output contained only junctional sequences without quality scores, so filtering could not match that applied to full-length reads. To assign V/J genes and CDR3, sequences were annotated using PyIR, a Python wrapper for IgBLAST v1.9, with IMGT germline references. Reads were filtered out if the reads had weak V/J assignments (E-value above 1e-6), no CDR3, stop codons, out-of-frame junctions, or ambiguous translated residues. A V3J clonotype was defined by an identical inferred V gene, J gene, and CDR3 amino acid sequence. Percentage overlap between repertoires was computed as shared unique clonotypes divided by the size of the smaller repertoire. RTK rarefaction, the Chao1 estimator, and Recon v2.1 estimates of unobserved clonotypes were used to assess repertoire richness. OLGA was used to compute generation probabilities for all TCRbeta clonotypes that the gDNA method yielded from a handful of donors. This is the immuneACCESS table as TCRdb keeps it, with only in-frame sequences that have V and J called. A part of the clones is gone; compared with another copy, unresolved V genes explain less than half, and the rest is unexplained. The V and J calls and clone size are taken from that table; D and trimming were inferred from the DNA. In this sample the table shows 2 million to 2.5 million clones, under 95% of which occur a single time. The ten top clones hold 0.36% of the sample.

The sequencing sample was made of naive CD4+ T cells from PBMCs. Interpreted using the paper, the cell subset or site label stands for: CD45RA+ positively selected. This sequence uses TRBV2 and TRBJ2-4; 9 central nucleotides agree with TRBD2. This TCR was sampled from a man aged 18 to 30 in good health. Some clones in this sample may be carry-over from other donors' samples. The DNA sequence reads TGTGCCAGCAGTGCGGGGCTAGCGGGGGCCAAAAACATTCAGTACTTC. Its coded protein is CASSAGLAGAKNIQYF.